The 32 T cell receptor beta chains reported below all come from one sample, sequenced in a study of T cells in Graves' hyperthyroidism and ophthalmopathy. RNA transcripts provided the source from which TCR beta CDR3 regions were amplified. The TCR CDR3 first-round RT-PCR relied on the HTBI primer set. TCRdb fed the multiplex PCR reads into MiXCR, producing one record per CDR3 protein. Found here are roughly 580,000 distinct CDR3 sequences, 46% of them singletons; the top ten hold 6.5% to 9%. What was sequenced was peripheral blood or thyroid tissue (not recorded which). The receptors derive from a woman under 30 with Graves' hyperthyroidism.

This clonotype was observed many times. This chain joins TRBV25-1 and TRBJ1-2; 9 positions match TRBD1. CDR3 length: 14 amino acids. Trimming at V came to 8 bases and at J to 4 bases, leaving 8 bases not matched to a gene. Germline CDR1 is MGHDK and CDR2 is SYGVNS. CDR3 nucleotide sequence: TGTGCCAGCCTCATTCCGGGACAGGGCTATGGCTACACCTTC. It translates to CASLIPGQGYGYTF.

This clonotype was observed at least ten times. The V call is TRBV7-9, the J call TRBJ1-1, with D unclear. CDR1 is SEHNR and CDR2 is FQNEAQ in the germline V gene (reference sequence). There are 11 residues in the CDR3. The V and J ends lost 3 bases and 6 bases respectively, with 5 bases between them. The CDR3 sequence: CASSFPAEAFF. The DNA of the CDR3 is TGTGCCAGCAGCTTTCCCGCTGAAGCTTTCTTT.

This clonotype was picked up many times. The V and J genes are TRBV29-1 and TRBJ1-1, with TRBD1 as a possible D gene (5 bases). CDR3 length: 12 amino acids. Germline lookup yields CDR1 SQVTM and CDR2 ANQGSEA. The V gene lost 4 bases and the J gene lost 6 bases, with 12 bases spanning the gap. The CDR3 reads CSVARVGAEAFF. Written as DNA, the CDR3 is TGCAGCGTTGCTAGGGTAGGGGCTGAAGCTTTCTTT.

This clonotype was recorded a few times. Its ends do not fully match the called genes, so a read error is possible. The J gene is TRBJ2-7, the V gene TRBV7-2, with D maybe TRBD1 (6 bases). CDR1 is SGHTA, CDR2 FQGNSA, per germline. The CDR3 is made up of 12 amino acids. CDR3 DNA: TGTGCCAGCAGCTTAGGGTCAGGACAGACAGATTTC. It is translated as CASSLGSGQTDF.

This clonotype was found a few times. The J gene is TRBJ1-5, the V gene TRBV10-3, with 8 bases fitting TRBD1. Trimming removed 10 bases from V and 0 bases from J; junction bases left unmatched: 8. This CDR3 has 15 amino acids. Germline values: CDR1 ENHRY, CDR2 SYGVKD. The CDR3 here is CASPDRGYSNQPQHF. CDR3 coding DNA: TGTGCCAGCCCAGACAGGGGATATAGCAATCAGCCCCAGCATTTT.

V is TRBV7-2 and J is TRBJ1-5, with TRBD1 identical over 7 bases. Germline V CDR1 and CDR2: SGHTA, FQGNSA. V gave up 5 bases and J gave up 7 bases; unmatched junction bases: 5. The CDR3 extends over 13 amino acids. The CDR3 sequence: CASSDRVGQPQHF. The DNA of the CDR3 is TGTGCCAGCAGCGACAGGGTCGGGCAGCCCCAGCATTTT.

As for this clonotype: This may be a read error, as it is one base from a much larger clone. The J gene is TRBJ1-1, the V gene TRBV15; D may be TRBD1 (5 bases). Germline V lookup: CDR1 LNHNV, CDR2 YYDKDF (reference sequence). The CDR3 extends over 19 amino acids. The CDR3 nucleotides read TGTGCCATCAGCAGAGATAGCAGGGACGTCAGAATGAGGGACACTGAAGCTTTCTTT. It translates to CAISRDSRDVRMRDTEAFF.

This clonotype showed up just a few times. This chain uses TRBV14 with TRBJ1-4, with D uncertain. Trimming shortened V by 0 bases and J by 4 bases, and 6 bases separated the two germline ends. Germline CDR1 SGHDN, CDR2 FVKESK. The CDR3 runs to 14 residues. CDR3 residues: CASSQDLSNEKLFF. CDR3 DNA: TGTGCCAGCAGCCAAGATCTTAGTAATGAAAAACTGTTTTTT.

The chain recombines TRBV20-1 with TRBJ2-7, with D unclear. The CDR3 sequence is 17 residues long. Germline-derived CDR1 and CDR2 are DFQATT and SNEGSKA (reference sequence). V was clipped by 0 bases and J by 5 bases, with 23 bases between them. For the CDR3, the DNA is TGCAGTGCTAGAGATCTTATATCCGAAGATTCCTACGACGAGCAGTACTTC. As protein: CSARDLISEDSYDEQYF.

Turning to this clonotype: An end of the junction does not agree with germline; a read error may underlie this. The chain links TRBV12-3 or TRBV12-4 to TRBJ2-5; 14 bases are a match to TRBD2. This CDR3 contains 16 residues. CDR3 sequence (DNA): TGCGCCAGCAGCCCGGGACTAGCGGGAGTCGAGGAGACCCAGTACTTC. Its translation: CASSPGLAGVEETQYF.

This rearrangement joins TRBV20-1 to TRBJ2-7; possible D gene TRBD2, 6 bases. Per germline, CDR1 DFQATT and CDR2 SNEGSKA (reference sequence). The length of the CDR3 is 16 residues. Trimming took 0 bases from V and 1 from J, leaving 16 bases between them. CDR3 in amino acids: CSARDEGREVSYEQYF. CDR3 bases: TGCAGTGCTAGAGATGAAGGCAGGGAGGTATCCTACGAGCAGTACTTC.

The chain joins TRBV2 to TRBJ2-3; D perhaps matches TRBD2 (6 bases). The germline gives CDR1 SNHLY, CDR2 FYNNEI. The CDR3 is 14 residues long. V lost 6 bases and J lost 1, with 11 bases in between. The CDR3 region has the DNA TGTGCCAGCAGCTTAGGCGGGGGCACAGATACGCAGTATTTT. Translated: CASSLGGGTDTQYF.

In regard to this clonotype: This may come from a read error, since a much larger clone is one base off. CDR3: CASSQETEGLHF. The CDR3 DNA is TGTGCCAGCAGCCAAGAGACAGAAGGCCTCCACTTT. This chain joins TRBV14 and TRBJ1-6, with D perhaps TRBD1 (5 bases). The CDR3 contains 12 residues. Trimming shortened V by 0 bases and J by 15 bases, and 9 bases separated the two germline ends. Germline V gene sequence: CDR1 SGHDN, CDR2 FVKESK.

This clonotype has a single count. A much larger clone lies a single base off, so this may be a read error. This CDR3 reads CASTQDRGNYEQFF. CDR3 bases: TGTGCCAGCACCCAGGACAGGGGGAACTACGAGCAGTTCTTC. The gene calls are TRBV7-8 and TRBJ2-1, with 10 nucleotides matching TRBD1. The V gene end was trimmed by 7 bases and the J gene end by 10 bases; junction bases not matched to a gene: 10. There are 14 residues in the CDR3. The germline CDR1 and CDR2 sequences are SGHVS and FQNEAQ.

The chain employs TRBV20-1 and TRBJ1-4; D ambiguous. V gave up 3 bases and J gave up 4 bases, with 15 bases separating them. Germline CDR1 reads DFQATT; CDR2 reads SNEGSKA (reference sequence). CDR3 length equals 15 residues. Written as DNA, the CDR3 is TGCAGTGCTAGCCCCCAGGAGTCCCGTAATGAAAAACTGTTTTTT. Protein sequence: CSASPQESRNEKLFF.

In the case of this clonotype: Since a much larger clone is just one base distant, this may be a read error. V gene TRBV7-2 combines with J gene TRBJ2-2; D remains ambiguous. Germline V gives CDR1 SGHTA, CDR2 FQGNSA. The CDR3 contains 13 residues. V was clipped by 7 bases and J by 5 bases, with 11 bases between them. As DNA, the CDR3 is TGTGCCAGCACCCCACGGTGGACCGGGGAGCTGTTTTTT. Translated: CASTPRWTGELFF. The full variable domain, completed using reference TRBV7-2 and TRBJ2-2, is GAGVSQSPSNKVTEKGKDVELRCDPISGHTALYWYRQSLGQGLEFLIYFQGNSAPDKSGLPSDRFSAERTGGSVSTLTIQRTQQEDSAVYLCASTPRWTGELFFGEGSRLTVL.

This clonotype has a count of ten or more. The rearrangement joins TRBV29-1 to TRBJ1-4; D may be TRBD1 (6 bases). This CDR3 is 14 amino acids long. The V and J ends lost 6 bases and 3 bases respectively, with 14 bases between them. CDR1 and CDR2 (germline): SQVTM, ANQGSEA. The CDR3, as DNA: TGCAGCGTCGCCACGACAGGATCTAATGAAAAACTGTTTTTT. Its translation is CSVATTGSNEKLFF.

In its sample, this clonotype was seen many times. J is TRBJ1-4 and V is TRBV7-9; 7 bases agree with TRBD1. The length of the CDR3 is 14 residues. Germline V gene sequence: CDR1 SEHNR, CDR2 FQNEAQ (reference sequence). Trimming cost V 5 bases and J 7 bases; bases outside gene matches: 7. CDR3 DNA: TGTGCCAGCAGCGAAGGGACAGTACCTGAAAAACTGTTTTTT. Its translation is CASSEGTVPEKLFF.

This clonotype appeared once. The rearrangement joins TRBV20-1 to TRBJ2-7, with D tentatively TRBD1 (6 bases). This CDR3 spans 14 amino acids. Germline values: CDR1 DFQATT, CDR2 SNEGSKA (reference sequence). V lost 6 bases and J lost 2, with 17 bases in between. CDR3 in amino acids: CSAHRSGQTYEQYF. CDR3 in DNA: TGCAGTGCCCACAGGTCCGGACAGACCTACGAGCAGTACTTC.

Many counts were recorded for this clonotype. J is TRBJ1-4 and V is TRBV2; D is ambiguous. Germline assignment: CDR1 SNHLY and CDR2 FYNNEI. V lost 8 bases and J lost 7, with 20 bases in between. There are 15 residues in the CDR3. CDR3: CASSVGNSRGEKLFF. Written as DNA, the CDR3 is TGTGCCAGCTCCGTGGGGAATAGTCGGGGTGAAAAACTGTTTTTT. The full variable domain, completed using reference TRBV2 and TRBJ1-4, is EPEVTQTPSHQVTQMGQEVILRCVPISNHLYFYWYRQILGQKVEFLVSFYNNEISEKSEIFDDQFSVERPDGSNFTLKIRSTKLEDSAMYFCASSVGNSRGEKLFFGSGTQLSVL.

The chain carries TRBV7-9 and TRBJ1-1, with a weak D call TRBD1 (5 bases). This CDR3 is 14 amino acids long. Germline CDR1 is SEHNR and CDR2 is FQNEAQ (reference sequence). V was trimmed by 5 bases and J by 4 bases, leaving 14 bases between them. CDR3 coding DNA: TGTGCCAGCAGCCCCACGGCAGGGCTCACTGAAGCTTTCTTT. It yields the protein CASSPTAGLTEAFF.

This clonotype was seen only a few times. This sequence joins TRBV7-2 and TRBJ1-4; D gene uncertain. This CDR3 region has 15 residues. Germline loops: CDR1 SGHTA, CDR2 FQGNSA. Trimming cost V 3 bases and J 8 bases, with 16 bases left between them. In DNA, the CDR3 is TGTGCCAGCAGCTTTATGGCCAGCCGAACCGAAAAACTGTTTTTT. It codes for CASSFMASRTEKLFF.

This clonotype was counted at least ten times. The gene calls are TRBV19 and TRBJ1-5; 7 bases align to TRBD1. V lost 9 bases, J lost 4 bases, and 9 bases stayed unmatched. From germline, CDR1 is LNHDA and CDR2 SQIVND (reference sequence). The CDR3 is 14 amino acids. The CDR3: CASKTGQLNQPQHF. The DNA of the CDR3 is TGTGCCAGCAAGACGGGACAGCTGAATCAGCCCCAGCATTTT. The variable domain in full, completed from reference TRBV19 and TRBJ1-5, reads DGGITQSPKYLFRKEGQNVTLSCEQNLNHDAMYWYRQDPGQGLRLIYYSQIVNDFQKGDIAEGYSVSREKKESFPLTVTSAQKNPTAFYLCASKTGQLNQPQHFGDGTRLSIL.

This chain joins TRBV10-3 and TRBJ2-7, with D possibly TRBD1 on 6 matching bases. There are 13 residues in the CDR3. Trimming left V 6 bases short and J 12 bases short, with 21 bases between. Germline CDR1 reads ENHRY; CDR2 reads SYGVKD. CDR3 sequence reads: CAIRATGTTVWYF. The CDR3 DNA reads as TGTGCCATCAGGGCTACAGGGACAACCGTTTGGTACTTC.

This chain uses TRBV10-3 with TRBJ2-5; D is unresolved. The end of the DNA aligns better with TRBJ2-7, so the J call may be wrong. This CDR3 has 14 amino acids. The germline gives CDR1 ENHRY, CDR2 SYGVKD. DNA for the CDR3: TGTGCCATCAGTGAGAAGTGGGGCTCCTACGAGCAGTACTTC. This translates into CAISEKWGSYEQYF.

This clonotype was counted between two and nine times. The genes are TRBV5-1 and TRBJ1-1; D is uncertain. V was clipped by 0 bases and J by 4 bases, with 10 bases between them. Germline CDR1 and CDR2: SGHRS and YFSETQ. This CDR3 is 14 amino acids long. CDR3 sequence: CASSLGAYGTEAFF. In nucleotides, the CDR3 is TGCGCCAGCAGCTTGGGAGCATATGGCACTGAAGCTTTCTTT.

V and J are TRBV7-6 and TRBJ2-7; the D is unclear. This CDR3 contains 14 residues. The germline V gene has CDR1 SGHVS and CDR2 FNYEAQ. V was trimmed by 5 bases and J by 0 bases, leaving 11 bases between them. The CDR3 loop reads CASSQTGASYEQYF. CDR3 DNA: TGTGCCAGCAGCCAGACCGGAGCCTCCTACGAGCAGTACTTC.

Comments on this clonotype: An end of the junction differs from the germline gene, which may be a read error. The chain is built from TRBV10-3 and TRBJ2-6, with D possibly being TRBD1 (5 bases). This CDR3 is built from 12 residues. Germline CDR1 is ENHRY and CDR2 is SYGVKD. This chain's CDR3 is CAISLQANTEAF. As DNA, the CDR3 is TGTGCCATCAGCCTACAGGCGAACACTGAAGCTTTC.

This chain links TRBV7-2 with TRBJ1-1, with D perhaps matching TRBD1 (5 bases). The CDR3 sequence is 13 residues long. The germline CDR1 and CDR2 sequences are SGHTA and FQGNSA. The germline V and J ends were trimmed by 5 bases and 8 bases, with 15 bases remaining between them. CDR3 amino acids: CASSLQVRIEAFF. CDR3 coding DNA: TGTGCCAGCAGCCTACAGGTCCGGATAGAAGCTTTCTTT.

V and J are TRBV20-1 and TRBJ2-5, with 12 bases lining up with TRBD2. The junction had 7 bases not matched to a gene; V was cut back by 1 base and J by 4 bases. Germline assignment: CDR1 DFQATT and CDR2 SNEGSKA (reference sequence). CDR3 length: 16 residues. CDR3 nucleotides: TGCAGTGCTAGAGTCGCTCTAGCGGGAGGGCCAGAGACCCAGTACTTC. As protein: CSARVALAGGPETQYF.

The V gene is TRBV7-2, the J gene TRBJ1-2, with D possibly TRBD1 on 6 matching bases. Trimming took off 5 bases at V and 2 bases at J, with 15 bases between the two ends. From germline, CDR1 is SGHTA and CDR2 FQGNSA. The CDR3 sequence is 15 residues long. In DNA, the CDR3 is TGTGCCAGCAGCCCCCCACAGGGCCGAAACTATGGCTACACCTTC. Amino acid sequence: CASSPPQGRNYGYTF.

This clonotype was observed many times. The gene calls are TRBV7-2 and TRBJ1-2, with a possible D match to TRBD1 (5 bases). CDR3 size: 14 residues. Trimming shortened V by 5 bases and J by 4 bases, and 14 bases separated the two germline ends. Germline V lookup: CDR1 SGHTA, CDR2 FQGNSA. The CDR3 sequence is CASSPGTDGYGYTF. The CDR3 nucleotides read TGTGCCAGCAGCCCGGGGACCGACGGCTATGGCTACACCTTC. Based on the CDR3 plus reference TRBV7-2 and TRBJ1-2, the full variable domain is GAGVSQSPSNKVTEKGKDVELRCDPISGHTALYWYRQSLGQGLEFLIYFQGNSAPDKSGLPSDRFSAERTGGSVSTLTIQRTQQEDSAVYLCASSPGTDGYGYTFGSGTRLTVV.